This T cell receptor (beta chain) was recorded in a study of blood T cell repertoires in COVID-19. The overall study: COVID-19 samples, acute and convalescent, were from the United States, Italy and Spain. PBMCs, B-cell-depleted T cells, or T cells were the source of the cDNA or gDNA that made up the material.

Per the study methods: Counts of nucleated cells, estimated from reference gene primer amplification, were obtained. Data came from immunoSEQ multiplex PCR; TCRdb stores just in-frame clones and leaves some out. That table furnishes V, J and clone size, whereas the DNA furnished D and trimming. The repertoire holds approximately 150,000 clones, 80% to 90% seen once, with roughly 37% in the top ten. Trimming removed 0 bases from V and 4 bases from J, with 7 bases in between. CDR3 length: 14 residues. Germline-derived CDR1 and CDR2 are SGHRS and YFSETQ. Source material: peripheral blood. This TCR came from a man aged 50 to 59 who had recovered from COVID-19. The J gene is TRBJ2-2, the V gene TRBV5-1; the D is unclear. CDR3 region: CASSLAQVTGELFF. CDR3 bases: TGCGCCAGCAGCTTGGCCCAGGTCACCGGGGAGCTGTTTTTT.